Each of the 11 T cell receptor beta chains below was sequenced from the same sample in a study of blood T cell repertoires in COVID-19. Libraries were prepared by immunoSEQ multiplex PCR; TCRdb keeps only in-frame clonotypes and omits some of them. The sample includes hundreds of thousands of clones, roughly 79% of them seen just once. The specimen was peripheral blood. These receptor sequences come from a woman older than 75 with COVID-19, enrolled during active disease.

V and J are TRBV9 and TRBJ1-1; D remains unclear. The germline V gene has CDR1 SGDLS and CDR2 YYNGEE. CDR3 length: 14 amino acids. V was clipped by 3 bases and J by 0 bases, with 9 bases between them. CDR3 sequence (DNA): TGTGCCAGCAGCGCTCTTCTCCTGAACACTGAAGCTTTCTTT. It is translated as CASSALLLNTEAFF.

The rearrangement joins TRBV2 to TRBJ2-2, with 14 bases aligning to TRBD2. Losses at the gene ends were 1 base for V and 6 bases for J; bases not matched to a gene: 4. This CDR3 is 17 amino acids long. CDR1 SNHLY and CDR2 FYNNEI come from the germline V gene. CDR3 nucleotides: TGTGCCAGCAGTGAAGTGGGACTAGCGGGGGTGGCCGGGGAGCTGTTTTTT. It is translated as CASSEVGLAGVAGELFF.

The rearrangement uses TRBV2 and TRBJ1-2; the D gene is possibly TRBD1 (5 bases). Germline CDR1 reads SNHLY; CDR2 reads FYNNEI. The CDR3 spans 13 residues. The V gene lost 7 bases and the J gene lost 1 base, with 10 bases spanning the gap. The CDR3 DNA is TGTGCCAGCACGGGGGAGCGTAACTATGGCTACACCTTC. Amino acid sequence: CASTGERNYGYTF.

CDR3: CASGLQGGAISYEQYF. In nucleotides, the CDR3 is TGTGCTAGTGGTCTACAGGGGGGGGCAATAAGCTACGAGCAGTACTTC. The rearrangement uses TRBV12-5 and TRBJ2-7; D is perhaps TRBD1 (8 bases). V lost 5 bases, J lost 3 bases, and 20 bases lay in between. This CDR3 is built from 16 residues. Germline CDR1 is LGHNT and CDR2 is FRNRAP.

The V call is TRBV6-6, the J call TRBJ2-7; D gene ambiguous. V lost 6 bases, J lost 2 bases, and 11 bases lay in between. The CDR3 runs to 13 residues. CDR1 and CDR2 (germline): MNHNY, SVGAGI (reference sequence). In nucleotides, the CDR3 is TGTGCCAGCAGGCCCGACTGGACCTACGAGCAGTACTTC. It codes for CASRPDWTYEQYF.

The V gene is TRBV27, the J gene TRBJ1-1; D is ambiguous. The CDR3 is 13 residues long. Germline CDR1 and CDR2: MNHEY and SMNVEV (reference sequence). Deletions cut 6 bases from V and 0 bases from J, with 8 bases between. The CDR3 DNA follows: TGTGCCAGCAGCTCCCTCCTGAACACTGAAGCTTTCTTT. Residues: CASSSLLNTEAFF.

The V and J genes are TRBV6-4 and TRBJ1-1; no reliable D call. The CDR3 is made up of 13 amino acids. Per the germline V gene, CDR1 is MRHNA and CDR2 is SNTAGT. Trimming left V 6 bases short and J 0 bases short, with 8 bases between. The CDR3 DNA reads as TGTGCCAGCAGGGCAACCTTGAACACTGAAGCTTTCTTT. Protein sequence: CASRATLNTEAFF.

Here the CDR3 reads CASRRGNYNEQFF. In nucleotides, the CDR3 is TGTGCCAGCAGGCGGGGGAACTACAATGAGCAGTTCTTC. The chain carries TRBV12-3 or TRBV12-4 and TRBJ2-1; 7 positions agree with TRBD2. V shed 6 bases and J 3 bases; nucleotides not matched to a gene: 2. The CDR3 is made up of 13 amino acids.

Here the CDR3 DNA reads TGTGCCAGCAGCAGGGGGCGCTGGGAAAAACTGTTTTTT. Protein product: CASSRGRWEKLFF. V is TRBV5-6 and J is TRBJ1-4, with TRBD1 matching over 7 bases. Trimming removed 4 bases from V and 8 bases from J; junction bases left unmatched: 5. The CDR3 loop spans 13 amino acids. CDR1 SGHDT and CDR2 YYEEEE come from the germline V gene. The full variable domain, with the rest looked up from reference TRBV5-6 and TRBJ1-4, is DAGVTQSPTHLIKTRGQQVTLRCSPKSGHDTVSWYQQALGQGPQFIFQYYEEEERQRGNFPDRFSGHQFPNYSSELNVNALLLGDSALYLCASSRGRWEKLFFGSGTQLSVL.

The genes are TRBV27 and TRBJ1-3; D gene ambiguous. Germline values: CDR1 MNHEY, CDR2 SMNVEV (reference sequence). Trimming pared 10 bases from V and 2 bases from J, leaving 18 bases between. The CDR3 loop spans 15 amino acids. CDR3 loop: CATAAAGKTGNTIYF. DNA of the CDR3: TGTGCCACCGCTGCGGCCGGTAAGACTGGAAACACCATATATTTT.

This chain connects TRBV2 to TRBJ1-3; D might be TRBD1 (6 bases). CDR3 size: 18 residues. V lost 4 bases to trimming and J lost 4 bases, with 23 bases between them. Germline V gene sequence: CDR1 SNHLY, CDR2 FYNNEI. The CDR3 coding sequence is TGTGCCAGCAGTGTAGGGGCGTCGGGGGGCTTCTCCGGAAACACCATATATTTT. It encodes CASSVGASGGFSGNTIYF.